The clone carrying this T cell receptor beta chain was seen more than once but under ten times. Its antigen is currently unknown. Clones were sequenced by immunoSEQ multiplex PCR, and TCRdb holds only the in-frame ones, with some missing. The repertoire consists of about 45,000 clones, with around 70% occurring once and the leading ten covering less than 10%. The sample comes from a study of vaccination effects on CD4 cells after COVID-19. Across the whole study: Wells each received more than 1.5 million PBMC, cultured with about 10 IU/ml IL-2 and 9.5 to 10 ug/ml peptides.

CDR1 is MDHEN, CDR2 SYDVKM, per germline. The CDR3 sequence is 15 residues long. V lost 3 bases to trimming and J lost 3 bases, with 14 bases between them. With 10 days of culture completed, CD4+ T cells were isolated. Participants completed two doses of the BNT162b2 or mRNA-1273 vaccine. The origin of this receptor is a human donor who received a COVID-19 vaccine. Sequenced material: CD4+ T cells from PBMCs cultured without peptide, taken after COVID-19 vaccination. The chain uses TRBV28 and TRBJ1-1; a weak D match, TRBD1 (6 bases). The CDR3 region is CASSLAGGSDTEAFF. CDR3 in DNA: TGTGCCAGCAGTTTGGCGGGGGGCTCGGACACTGAAGCTTTCTTT.